This TCR beta chain originates from a study of response to subunit inactivated influenza vaccine. In TCRdb, the RT-PCR reads were re-called with MiXCR into one record per CDR3 protein. The table lists roughly 760,000 distinct CDR3 sequences, 20% to 25% of them singletons. V shed 0 bases and J shed 2 bases, with 11 bases lying between them. The CDR3 loop spans 15 amino acids. Germline V gene data show CDR1 as SGDLS and CDR2 as YYNGEE. Findings of the study overall: Every seasonal influenza vaccination brings in few new T cells, the authors suggested.

This clonotype was seen ten or more times. Its specificity is not known. V and J are TRBV9 and TRBJ1-2; D remains unclear. The sample was PBMCs from blood, taken roughly 5 days after vaccination. The receptor comes from a middle-aged man who received an inactivated influenza vaccine. The CDR3 coding sequence is TGTGCCAGCAGCGTAGGGCAACATCCGAACTATGGCTACACCTTC. Encoded protein: CASSVGQHPNYGYTF.